Listed here are 24 T cell receptor beta chains from one sample, sequenced in a study of T cells in localized non-small cell lung cancer. Using immunoSEQ multiplex PCR, the repertoire was profiled, and TCRdb retains in-frame clones only, with some absent. The sample lists approximately 43,000 clones; about 86% were seen once. Sample: peripheral blood, taken before any cancer treatment. Every receptor here comes from a woman between 18 and 55 years old with stage III lung adenocarcinoma.

The chain links TRBV9 to TRBJ1-2; the match to TRBD1 covers 8 bases. Looked up from germline, CDR1 is SGDLS and CDR2 is YYNGEE. The CDR3 runs to 17 residues. The trim removed 4 bases at V and 0 bases at J, leaving 11 bases unmatched. As DNA, the CDR3 is TGTGCCAGCAGCATCCGGGACAGGACCTCTCCTAACTATGGCTACACCTTC. Its protein is CASSIRDRTSPNYGYTF.

The chain links TRBV2 to TRBJ1-2; 7 bases map to TRBD1. The CDR3 is 16 residues long. Trimming took 2 bases from V and 4 from J; bases not matched to a gene: 10. Per the germline V gene, CDR1 is SNHLY and CDR2 is FYNNEI. The CDR3 region is CASSERGHTPGYGYTF. The CDR3 DNA is TGTGCCAGCAGTGAAAGGGGGCACACACCTGGCTATGGCTACACCTTC.

The V gene is TRBV25-1, the J gene TRBJ1-1; D gene uncertain. Per germline, CDR1 MGHDK and CDR2 SYGVNS. With 9 bases removed from V and 5 bases from J, the gap between germline ends came to 19 bases. The CDR3 totals 14 residues. The CDR3 DNA is TGTGCCAGTCGGGCCGACGGTGGTGGGACTGAAGCTTTCTTT. Translation gives CASRADGGGTEAFF. The variable domain in full, with the rest retrieved from reference TRBV25-1 and TRBJ1-1, is EADIYQTPRYLVIGTGKKITLECSQTMGHDKMYWYQQDPGMELHLIHYSYGVNSTEKGDLSSESTVSRIRTEHFPLTLESARPSHTSQYLCASRADGGGTEAFFGQGTRLTVV.

CDR3 sequence reads: CASSPRTDNTGELFF. The DNA of the CDR3 is TGTGCCAGTAGTCCAAGGACAGACAACACCGGGGAGCTGTTTTTT. The chain couples TRBV19 to TRBJ2-2, with D perhaps TRBD1 (6 bases). The CDR3 is 15 amino acids. The ends were cut back, 5 bases at V and 2 bases at J, with 12 bases in the middle. CDR1 and CDR2 from the germline V gene are LNHDA and SQIVND (reference sequence).

This chain joins TRBV5-1 and TRBJ1-1, with TRBD1 identical over 7 bases. The CDR3 has 14 residues. Trimming took 4 bases from V and 11 from J; bases not matched to a gene: 14. The V gene's germline CDR1 is SGHRS and CDR2 YFSETQ. The CDR3: CASSISRGTESAFF. CDR3 nucleotide sequence: TGCGCCAGCAGCATCTCCCGCGGGACAGAGTCTGCTTTCTTT.

This chain links TRBV10-3 with TRBJ2-1; D perhaps matches TRBD2 (5 bases). The V end was cut by 10 bases, the J end by 0 bases, with 13 bases between. Germline V lookup: CDR1 ENHRY, CDR2 SYGVKD. The CDR3 extends over 14 amino acids. The chain's CDR3 is CATSLGSSYNEQFF. In DNA form, the CDR3 reads TGTGCCACCTCGCTGGGGAGCTCCTACAATGAGCAGTTCTTC.

The chain joins TRBV2 to TRBJ2-1, with 9 bases identical to TRBD2. This CDR3 has 15 amino acids. The germline gives CDR1 SNHLY, CDR2 FYNNEI. The junction had 4 bases not matched to a gene; V was cut back by 2 bases and J by 5 bases. As DNA, the CDR3 is TGTGCCAGCAGTGAACGACTAGCGGACAACAATGAGCAGTTCTTC. Translating it yields CASSERLADNNEQFF.

The chain carries TRBV11-2 and TRBJ2-7, with a tentative D call TRBD1 (5 bases). Trimming cost V 2 bases and J 1 base, with 6 bases left between them. The V gene's germline CDR1 is SGHAT and CDR2 FQNNGV. This CDR3 comprises 13 residues. The CDR3 DNA reads as TGTGCCAGCAGCTTACCAGGGTCCTACGAGCAGTACTTC. It is translated as CASSLPGSYEQYF.

This rearrangement joins TRBV6-1 to TRBJ1-5; a weak D match, TRBD1 (5 bases). The CDR3 covers 14 residues. Looked up from germline, CDR1 is MNHNS and CDR2 is SASEGT. The ends were cut back, 6 bases at V and 0 bases at J, with 9 bases in the middle. In nucleotides, the CDR3 is TGTGCCAGCAGAGCAGGGTATAGCAATCAGCCCCAGCATTTT. Encoded protein: CASRAGYSNQPQHF.

The CDR3 protein is CASIRGGGRSYEQYF. CDR3 coding DNA: TGTGCCAGCATCCGCGGGGGGGGAAGATCCTACGAGCAGTACTTC. V and J are TRBV6-1 and TRBJ2-7; 9 bases are shared with TRBD2. The CDR3 covers 15 residues. Germline V CDR1 and CDR2: MNHNS, SASEGT. The V segment lost 7 bases and the J segment 1 base; nucleotides outside the gene matches: 8.

The V and J genes are TRBV2 and TRBJ2-7; no reliable D call. Germline V gene sequence: CDR1 SNHLY, CDR2 FYNNEI. This CDR3 has 12 amino acids. Trimming stripped 4 bases from V and 0 bases from J, with 4 bases between. The CDR3 DNA follows: TGTGCCAGCAGTGTCAGCTCCTACGAGCAGTACTTC. Translation gives CASSVSSYEQYF.

The rearrangement links TRBV5-1 to TRBJ1-4; D gene ambiguous. Germline CDR1 is SGHRS and CDR2 is YFSETQ. Trimming took 6 bases from V and 0 from J, leaving 12 bases between them. The CDR3 extends over 15 amino acids. The CDR3 sequence is CASTSGSATNEKLFF. The CDR3 region has the DNA TGCGCCAGCACCTCGGGCAGTGCAACTAATGAAAAACTGTTTTTT. The whole variable domain, filled in from reference TRBV5-1 and TRBJ1-4, reads KAGVTQTPRYLIKTRGQQVTLSCSPISGHRSVSWYQQTPGQGLQFLFEYFSETQRNKGNFPGRFSGRQFSNSRSEMNVSTLELGDSALYLCASTSGSATNEKLFFGSGTQLSVL.

This rearrangement joins TRBV9 to TRBJ2-1, with TRBD2 matching 8 bases. The ends lost 4 bases at V and 5 bases at J; junction bases unmatched: 8. This CDR3 has 15 amino acids. Looked up from germline, CDR1 is SGDLS and CDR2 is YYNGEE. CDR3 coding DNA: TGTGCCAGCAGCCTCCCAGCGGGGGAGGACAATGAGCAGTTCTTC. The encoded protein is CASSLPAGEDNEQFF.

This rearrangement joins TRBV11-2 to TRBJ2-1; possibly TRBD2 for D (5 bases). Germline V CDR1 and CDR2: SGHAT, FQNNGV. Trimming left V 7 bases short and J 2 bases short, with 9 bases between. The CDR3 spans 13 residues. The CDR3 DNA is TGTGCCAGCACCCTGGGAGCCTACAATGAGCAGTTCTTC. Amino acids: CASTLGAYNEQFF.

This chain uses TRBV6-5 with TRBJ1-1; D gene ambiguous. The CDR3 totals 14 residues. Germline loops: CDR1 MNHEY, CDR2 SVGAGI. The ends were cut back, 2 bases at V and 3 bases at J, with 10 bases in the middle. The CDR3 reads CASSYGQADTEAFF. CDR3 bases: TGTGCCAGCAGTTACGGCCAGGCGGACACTGAAGCTTTCTTT.

This clone came up once. The chain employs TRBV9 and TRBJ1-2, with 8 bases fitting TRBD1. V trimming: 0 bases; J trimming: 8 bases; junction bases outside the gene matches: 12. Germline assignment: CDR1 SGDLS and CDR2 YYNGEE. The CDR3 sequence is 16 residues long. CDR3 coding DNA: TGTGCCAGCAGCGTAGGTTCTGTGTCAGGGACAGGCGGCTACACCTTC. This codes for CASSVGSVSGTGGYTF. The full variable domain, its missing parts supplied by reference TRBV9 and TRBJ1-2, is DSGVTQTPKHLITATGQRVTLRCSPRSGDLSVYWYQQSLDQGLQFLIQYYNGEERAKGNILERFSAQQFPDLHSELNLSSLELGDSALYFCASSVGSVSGTGGYTFGSGTRLTVV.

The chain employs TRBV11-3 and TRBJ2-2; D is uncertain. Germline V gene lookup returns CDR1 SGHNT and CDR2 YENEEA. CDR3 length: 13 residues. The germline V and J ends were trimmed by 0 bases and 7 bases, with 6 bases remaining between them. CDR3: CASSLDYGGELFF. In nucleotides, the CDR3 is TGTGCCAGCAGCTTAGATTACGGCGGGGAGCTGTTTTTT.

DNA for the CDR3: TGTGCCGCGCTTGGCGGGGGACCTAGCACAGATACGCAGTATTTT. This translates into CAALGGGPSTDTQYF. The chain recombines TRBV30 with TRBJ2-3; 7 positions agree with TRBD2. CDR1 and CDR2 (germline): GTSNPN, SVGIG (reference sequence). The J segment lost 0 bases and the V segment lost 8 bases, leaving 11 bases of the junction unmatched. CDR3 length equals 15 residues.

The chain carries TRBV7-9 and TRBJ1-6; TRBD1 aligns across 7 bases. The CDR3 has 14 amino acids. Germline loops: CDR1 SEHNR, CDR2 FQNEAQ (reference sequence). V gave up 0 bases and J gave up 9 bases; unmatched junction bases: 2. The CDR3 region is CASSLAYRGSPLHF. The DNA of the CDR3 is TGTGCCAGCAGCTTAGCCTACAGGGGTTCACCCCTCCACTTT. Filled out from reference TRBV7-9 and TRBJ1-6, the complete variable domain reads DTGVSQNPRHKITKRGQNVTFRCDPISEHNRLYWYRQTLGQGPEFLTYFQNEAQLEKSRLLSDRFSAERPKGSFSTLEIQRTEQGDSAMYLCASSLAYRGSPLHFGNGTRLTVT.

The chain links TRBV29-1 to TRBJ1-4; TRBD1 agrees at 7 bases. Germline CDR1 SQVTM, CDR2 ANQGSEA. V lost 4 bases and J lost 8; bases outside the gene matches: 4. The CDR3 is 12 residues long. This chain's CDR3 is CSVAQGSEKLFF. Here the CDR3 DNA reads TGCAGCGTTGCACAGGGGAGCGAAAAACTGTTTTTT. Using reference TRBV29-1 and TRBJ1-4 for the parts outside the CDR3, the full variable domain is SAVISQKPSRDICQRGTSLTIQCQVDSQVTMMFWYRQQPGQSLTLIATANQGSEATYESGFVIDKFPISRPNLTFSTLTVSNMSPEDSSIYLCSVAQGSEKLFFGSGTQLSVL.

The V gene is TRBV6-5, the J gene TRBJ2-1, with D perhaps matching TRBD2 (5 bases). CDR1 is MNHEY and CDR2 is SVGAGI in the germline V gene. Trimming cost V 0 bases and J 6 bases, with 9 bases left between them. This CDR3 spans 14 amino acids. The CDR3 bases are TGTGCCAGCAGTTACTCTGGACTGATCAATGAGCAGTTCTTC. Its translation is CASSYSGLINEQFF.

The chain has TRBV27 and TRBJ1-1; D unclear. The CDR3 has 13 residues. The germline V gene has CDR1 MNHEY and CDR2 SMNVEV (reference sequence). The V end lost 0 bases, the J end lost 5 bases, and 7 bases lay between the germline ends. The CDR3, as DNA: TGTGCCAGCAGTTTATCTACCGGAACTGAAGCTTTCTTT. It codes for CASSLSTGTEAFF.

V is TRBV5-3 and J is TRBJ2-1; maybe TRBD2 (6 bases). TRBV5-3 counts as an open reading frame of uncertain function. Trimming pared 6 bases from V and 4 bases from J, leaving 14 bases between. The CDR3 is 14 amino acids. For the CDR3, the DNA is TGTGCCAGAAATCAGGGAGGCGCTTACAATGAGCAGTTCTTC. Translating gives CARNQGGAYNEQFF.

V and J are TRBV20-1 and TRBJ1-2; 8 bases agree with TRBD1. The CDR3 covers 11 residues. Trimming cost V 6 bases and J 12 bases; bases outside gene matches: 9. Per germline, CDR1 DFQATT and CDR2 SNEGSKA (reference sequence). The CDR3 nucleotides are TGCAGTGCAAGGACAGGGCCCCTACACACCTTC. Translated, it gives CSARTGPLHTF.